This TCR beta chain was sequenced during a study of beta chain features in type 1 diabetes. Study observations and caveats: Patients with Type 1 diabetes showed moderately but significantly shorter TCRB CDR3s in all four CD4+ subsets.

With regard to this clone: Antigen unknown.

CDR1 is SGHTA and CDR2 is FQGNSA in the germline V gene. The CDR3 runs to 15 residues. The trim removed 3 bases at V and 4 bases at J, leaving 4 bases unmatched. The whole isolated RNA underwent reverse transcription, so sequencing captured expressed TCRB transcripts. Sequencing used immunoSEQ multiplex PCR; TCRdb keeps in-frame clones, though not all of them. The data show about 150,000 clones, around 10% seen once. The sequenced sample consisted of central memory CD4+ T cells from blood. The chain has TRBV7-2 and TRBJ2-5; 11 positions agree with TRBD2. The source of this sequence is a young man with type 1 diabetes. The CDR3 region is CASSFLAGGGETQYF. The CDR3 nucleotides are TGTGCCAGCAGCTTCCTAGCGGGAGGAGGAGAGACCCAGTACTTC.